This T cell receptor (beta chain) was recorded in a study of T cell responses to AZD1222 COVID-19 vaccine. Profiled with immunoSEQ multiplex PCR; TCRdb holds only in-frame clones, not every one. The table includes some 180,000 clones, more than 90% detected once. Germline CDR1 is GTSNPN and CDR2 is SVGIG (reference sequence). Trimming took 8 bases from V and 0 from J, leaving 11 bases between them. The CDR3 is made up of 14 amino acids. Sequenced material: peripheral blood, taken 28 days after the second dose of the MenACWY control vaccine. The source is an adult who received the MenACWY meningococcal vaccine as a control. The chain links TRBV30 to TRBJ1-6, with a weak D call TRBD1 (5 bases). CDR3 nucleotide sequence: TGTGCCCAGACGGGGGGCTCCTATAATTCACCCCTCCACTTT. Encoded protein: CAQTGGSYNSPLHF.